The 30 T cell receptor beta chains below were found in one sample sequenced in a study of shared clonotypes between healthy human individuals. Naive CD8 cells lacked CD45RO and underwent positive selection for CCR7, leaving out terminally differentiated effector memory CD45RA+ cells. Profiling relied on immunoSEQ multiplex PCR, and the TCRdb table lists in-frame clones only, not all of them. The table records some 2.1 million clones, roughly 95% of them present only once. The sequenced material came from naive CD8+ T cells sorted from blood. These receptors were taken from a man aged 18 to 30 in good health.

Comments on this clone: Sequence at one end of the junction differs from germline and may be a read error. The chain employs TRBV5-1 and TRBJ2-4; perhaps TRBD2 as D (6 bases). CDR1 and CDR2 from the germline V gene are SGHRS and YFSETQ. The CDR3 contains 16 residues. The CDR3 bases are TGCACCAGCAGCTTGGAGCAGGGACTAGCCAAAAACATTCAGTACTTC. Translating it yields CTSSLEQGLAKNIQYF.

This rearrangement joins TRBV9 to TRBJ1-3; D unclear. Germline CDR1 and CDR2: SGDLS and YYNGEE. Between the trimmed V and J ends, which lost 7 bases and 0 bases, there was a span of 8 bases. This CDR3 spans 13 amino acids. This chain's CDR3 is CASGLLSGNTIYF. CDR3 in DNA: TGTGCCAGCGGGCTTCTCTCTGGAAACACCATATATTTT.

The V call is TRBV13, the J call TRBJ2-7, with 10 bases aligning to TRBD2. Germline V CDR1 and CDR2: PRHDT, FYEKMQ (reference sequence). This CDR3 has 15 amino acids. J was trimmed by 3 bases and V by 3 bases; bases with no gene match: 5. The CDR3 reads CASSFKASGGYEQYF. The CDR3 coding sequence is TGTGCCAGCAGCTTTAAGGCTAGCGGGGGCTACGAGCAGTACTTC.

V and J are TRBV7-2 and TRBJ2-5, with a weak D call TRBD1 (5 bases). This CDR3 is built from 16 residues. The V end lost 1 base, the J end lost 1 base, and 13 bases lay between the germline ends. Germline-derived CDR1 and CDR2 are SGHTA and FQGNSA. In DNA, the CDR3 is TGTGCCAGCAGCTTAGGGGTAGGGGTCCCCCAAGAGACCCAGTACTTC. Amino acid sequence: CASSLGVGVPQETQYF.

The V gene is TRBV29-1, the J gene TRBJ1-2, with D unresolved. Germline CDR1 reads SQVTM; CDR2 reads ANQGSEA. V shed 0 bases and J shed 2 bases, with 13 bases lying between them. The CDR3 has 15 residues. CDR3 in DNA: TGCAGCGTTGAAGATCCGGACGACAACAACTATGGCTACACCTTC. It is translated as CSVEDPDDNNYGYTF.

The V call is TRBV27, the J call TRBJ1-6; the D is unclear. The germline CDR1 and CDR2 sequences are MNHEY and SMNVEV (reference sequence). V was pared by 5 bases and J by 9 bases, with 11 bases between. This CDR3 comprises 13 residues. The CDR3 sequence: CASSPALSSPLHF. The CDR3 region has the DNA TGTGCCAGCAGTCCGGCGCTTAGTTCACCCCTCCACTTT.

The V gene is TRBV18, the J gene TRBJ1-2; no clear D gene. CDR1 is KGHSH, CDR2 LQKENI, per germline. V was clipped by 0 bases and J by 5 bases, with 10 bases between them. The CDR3 spans 14 residues. The CDR3 DNA is TGTGCCAGCTCACCACCCGAACAGCAGTATGGCTACACCTTC. This sequence encodes CASSPPEQQYGYTF.

Comments on this clone: At the DNA level, this CDR3 is encoded by other sequences in the same sample as well. V and J are TRBV27 and TRBJ1-5; TRBD1 matches at 8 bases. Per germline, CDR1 MNHEY and CDR2 SMNVEV (reference sequence). This CDR3 has 14 residues. V was pared by 6 bases and J by 1 base, with 2 bases of the junction left unmatched. CDR3 sequence: CASRTGVSNQPQHF. In nucleotides, the CDR3 is TGTGCCAGCAGGACAGGGGTGAGCAATCAGCCCCAGCATTTT.

This chain links TRBV4-2 with TRBJ2-1; a possible D gene is TRBD2 (5 bases). Germline values: CDR1 LGHNA, CDR2 YNFKEQ. The CDR3 extends over 16 amino acids. V lost 4 bases and J lost 4, with 17 bases in between. CDR3 DNA sequence: TGTGCCAGCAGCCTTTCCGAGGGTGCGGGTTACAATGAGCAGTTCTTC. It is translated as CASSLSEGAGYNEQFF.

The chain employs TRBV10-3 and TRBJ2-1; D remains unclear. The germline V gene encodes CDR1 ENHRY and CDR2 SYGVKD. Trimming shortened V by 0 bases and J by 4 bases, and 10 bases separated the two germline ends. This CDR3 comprises 15 residues. Here the CDR3 reads CAISESVLPYNEQFF. The CDR3 coding sequence is TGTGCCATCAGTGAGTCAGTCCTTCCTTACAATGAGCAGTTCTTC.

V and J are TRBV28 and TRBJ1-5; the D gene is possibly TRBD1 (5 bases). This CDR3 is 16 amino acids long. The germline V gene has CDR1 MDHEN and CDR2 SYDVKM. V lost 4 bases and J 3 bases, leaving 16 bases between the germline ends. The CDR3 sequence is CASSSEDKALNQPQHF. The CDR3 DNA reads as TGTGCCAGCAGTTCAGAGGACAAGGCCCTCAATCAGCCCCAGCATTTT. Based on the CDR3 plus reference TRBV28 and TRBJ1-5, the full variable domain is DVKVTQSSRYLVKRTGEKVFLECVQDMDHENMFWYRQDPGLGLRLIYFSYDVKMKEKGDIPEGYSVSREKKERFSLILESASTNQTSMYLCASSSEDKALNQPQHFGDGTRLSIL.

This clone was recorded only once. The V call is TRBV27, the J call TRBJ2-1; 7 bases are a match to TRBD2. With V trimmed by 0 bases and J by 8 bases, 16 bases remained unmatched. The CDR3 runs 18 residues. Germline lookup yields CDR1 MNHEY and CDR2 SMNVEV (reference sequence). The CDR3 DNA follows: TGTGCCAGCAGTTTATCTTCGAGTTGGGGGTGGGAGGGCGATGAGCAGTTCTTC. Translating it yields CASSLSSSWGWEGDEQFF.

The chain links TRBV12-5 to TRBJ2-7; 8 bases fit TRBD2. The CDR3 totals 15 residues. V trimming: 5 bases; J trimming: 1 base; junction bases outside the gene matches: 7. In germline, CDR1 is LGHNT, CDR2 FRNRAP. CDR3: CASGRAGVGSYEQYF. The CDR3 coding sequence is TGTGCTAGTGGTCGAGCGGGAGTTGGTTCCTACGAGCAGTACTTC. Full variable domain (missing parts from reference TRBV12-5 and TRBJ2-7): DARVTQTPRHKVTEMGQEVTMRCQPILGHNTVFWYRQTMMQGLELLAYFRNRAPLDDSGMPKDRFSAEMPDATLATLKIQPSEPRDSAVYFCASGRAGVGSYEQYFGPGTRLTVT.

The genes are TRBV19 and TRBJ2-1; weak D call: TRBD1 (5 bases). The germline V and J ends were trimmed by 3 bases and 5 bases, with 11 bases remaining between them. Germline V gives CDR1 LNHDA, CDR2 SQIVND (reference sequence). The CDR3 has 14 residues. The CDR3 region is CASSIRVIHNEQFF. In DNA, the CDR3 is TGTGCCAGTAGTATCAGGGTAATTCACAATGAGCAGTTCTTC.

This clone was seen just once. The rearrangement joins TRBV5-1 to TRBJ2-1; D possibly matches TRBD1 or TRBD2 (6 bases each). Germline CDR1 reads SGHRS; CDR2 reads YFSETQ. The CDR3 has 16 amino acids. V was clipped by 4 bases and J by 5 bases, with 19 bases between them. The CDR3 region is CASSLRRGLSDNEQFF. The CDR3 DNA reads as TGCGCCAGCAGCCTCCGCCGGGGGCTTAGCGACAATGAGCAGTTCTTC.

The chain links TRBV9 to TRBJ1-1; maybe TRBD1 (5 bases). Germline-derived CDR1 and CDR2 are SGDLS and YYNGEE. The CDR3 extends over 15 amino acids. V lost 3 bases and J 3 bases, leaving 15 bases between the germline ends. In nucleotides, the CDR3 is TGTGCCAGCAGCGCCCTAGTAATGGGGGACACTGAAGCTTTCTTT. The encoded protein is CASSALVMGDTEAFF.

V gene TRBV6-1 combines with J gene TRBJ2-7, with D uncertain. CDR1 and CDR2 from the germline V gene are MNHNS and SASEGT. The CDR3 covers 16 residues. V gave up 1 base and J gave up 2 bases, with 15 bases separating them. CDR3 protein: CASSEESFQSAYEQYF. The CDR3 nucleotides are TGTGCCAGCAGTGAAGAATCCTTCCAATCCGCCTACGAGCAGTACTTC.

The chain links TRBV15 to TRBJ2-5; 8 nucleotides align to TRBD1. This CDR3 is built from 15 residues. From germline, CDR1 is LNHNV and CDR2 YYDKDF (reference sequence). Unmatched junction bases numbered 5, after V lost 3 bases and J lost 2 bases. In DNA form, the CDR3 reads TGTGCCACCAGCAGCGATCGGACAGGGCAAGAGACCCAGTACTTC. Translated, it gives CATSSDRTGQETQYF.

The chain has TRBV6-5 and TRBJ1-1; 10 bases are shared with TRBD1. Per germline, CDR1 MNHEY and CDR2 SVGAGI. The ends lost 4 bases at V and 6 bases at J; junction bases unmatched: 5. The CDR3 runs 14 residues. The DNA for the CDR3 is TGTGCCAGCAGTTTGGGACAGGGGCAAGCTGAAGCTTTCTTT. This codes for CASSLGQGQAEAFF.

The chain links TRBV2 to TRBJ1-2, with D possibly being TRBD1 (5 bases). V was pared by 10 bases and J by 4 bases, with 13 bases between. The germline V gene has CDR1 SNHLY and CDR2 FYNNEI. The CDR3 totals 12 residues. Written as DNA, the CDR3 is TGTGCCACTGGGGGGGAGTCCTATGGCTACACCTTC. Its translation is CATGGESYGYTF.

The genes are TRBV6-5 and TRBJ2-1; 8 bases match TRBD2. The germline V gene has CDR1 MNHEY and CDR2 SVGAGI. The CDR3 sequence is 13 residues long. The trim removed 7 bases at V and 7 bases at J, leaving 6 bases unmatched. In DNA form, the CDR3 reads TGTGCCAGCATGGGGACTAGTTGGAATGAGCAGTTCTTC. It translates to CASMGTSWNEQFF.

DNA of the CDR3: TGCGCCAGCAGCCCGACAGCGAACACCGGGGAGCTGTTTTTT. Its protein is CASSPTANTGELFF. The V call is TRBV4-1, the J call TRBJ2-2; perhaps TRBD1 as D (5 bases). CDR1 and CDR2 (germline): MGHRA, YSYEKL. The germline V and J ends were trimmed by 4 bases and 0 bases, with 6 bases remaining between them. The CDR3 consists of 14 residues.

In DNA form, the CDR3 reads TGCGCCAGCAGCCAGTCGGACAGGGGAATACGCTCTGGAAACACCATATATTTT. It encodes CASSQSDRGIRSGNTIYF. The rearrangement joins TRBV4-1 to TRBJ1-3; 9 bases are shared with TRBD1. The CDR3 spans 18 residues. V trimming: 3 bases; J trimming: 0 bases; junction bases outside the gene matches: 9. Looked up from germline, CDR1 is MGHRA and CDR2 is YSYEKL.

The chain employs TRBV4-1 and TRBJ1-2; the match to TRBD1 covers 10 bases. J lost 5 bases, V lost 2 bases, and 2 bases had no gene match. The CDR3 has 14 amino acids. CDR1 is MGHRA and CDR2 is YSYEKL in the germline V gene. CDR3 nucleotides: TGCGCCAGCAGCCAACGACAGGGGGCTTATGGCTACACCTTC. Protein: CASSQRQGAYGYTF.

Worth noting for this clone: Other DNA sequences in the sample encode the same CDR3. V and J are TRBV7-9 and TRBJ2-7; no reliable D call. The CDR3 contains 12 residues. Germline V gene lookup returns CDR1 SEHNR and CDR2 FQNEAQ (reference sequence). Trimming took 1 base from V and 7 from J, leaving 8 bases between them. This CDR3 reads CASSLGSSEQYF. DNA for the CDR3: TGTGCCAGCAGCTTAGGAAGTAGTGAGCAGTACTTC.

In the case of this clone: Other DNA sequences from this sample encode an identical CDR3 as well. The V and J genes are TRBV6-5 and TRBJ2-1; D not resolved. Per germline, CDR1 MNHEY and CDR2 SVGAGI. Trimming took off 0 bases at V and 0 bases at J, with 6 bases between the two ends. The CDR3 totals 15 residues. The CDR3 sequence: CASSYSLDSYNEQFF. In DNA, the CDR3 is TGTGCCAGCAGTTACTCGCTTGACTCCTACAATGAGCAGTTCTTC.

The chain uses TRBV27 and TRBJ2-7, with TRBD1 as a possible D gene (5 bases). Germline CDR1 is MNHEY and CDR2 is SMNVEV (reference sequence). The V gene lost 1 base and the J gene lost 4 bases, with 23 bases spanning the gap. This CDR3 has 18 amino acids. DNA for the CDR3: TGTGCCAGCAGTTTATTAGGGGTTTTGCCGGGTTTGACTTACGAGCAGTACTTC. It specifies CASSLLGVLPGLTYEQYF.

V gene TRBV6-5 combines with J gene TRBJ2-7; TRBD2 matches 11 bases. This CDR3 is 16 amino acids long. Germline assignment: CDR1 MNHEY and CDR2 SVGAGI. V gave up 2 bases and J gave up 3 bases; unmatched junction bases: 6. For the CDR3, the DNA is TGTGCCAGCAGTTACGCTACTAGCGGGAGCCACTACGAGCAGTACTTC. This gives the protein CASSYATSGSHYEQYF.

This clone was detected only once. This rearrangement joins TRBV28 to TRBJ1-4; 8 bases align to TRBD1. V lost 6 bases, J lost 6 bases, and 6 bases stayed unmatched. The CDR3 runs to 14 residues. Germline assignment: CDR1 MDHEN and CDR2 SYDVKM. This CDR3 reads CASSDTGGYEKLFF. The CDR3 DNA is TGTGCCAGCAGCGATACAGGGGGGTATGAAAAACTGTTTTTT.

The V gene is TRBV29-1, the J gene TRBJ1-2, with 11 bases fitting TRBD1. J was trimmed by 4 bases and V by 3 bases; bases with no gene match: 4. Germline CDR1 SQVTM, CDR2 ANQGSEA. CDR3 length equals 14 residues. This CDR3 is CSVDPGQGAYGYTF. CDR3 nucleotide sequence: TGCAGCGTTGACCCCGGACAGGGGGCCTATGGCTACACCTTC. Using reference TRBV29-1 and TRBJ1-2 for the parts outside the CDR3, the full variable domain is SAVISQKPSRDICQRGTSLTIQCQVDSQVTMMFWYRQQPGQSLTLIATANQGSEATYESGFVIDKFPISRPNLTFSTLTVSNMSPEDSSIYLCSVDPGQGAYGYTFGSGTRLTVV.